The 21 T cell receptor beta chains listed next were all sequenced from one sample in a study of cytomegalovirus exposure and HLA in healthy donors. The PCR ran on 60 Vbeta and 13 Jbeta primers. Method: immunoSEQ multiplex PCR; TCRdb's copy keeps in-frame clones and lacks some. The table lists under 200,000 clones, more than 80% of them singletons. Input material: PBMCs. The receptors were gathered from a woman aged 50 to 60 in good health and CMV-seropositive.

This sequence joins TRBV5-4 and TRBJ2-5; TRBD2 aligns across 8 bases. The germline V gene encodes CDR1 SGHNT and CDR2 YYREEE (reference sequence). V shed 3 bases and J 4 bases; nucleotides not matched to a gene: 5. The CDR3 contains 14 residues. In nucleotides, the CDR3 is TGTGCCAGCAGCTCCGGGGGGGCGGGAGAGACCCAGTACTTC. It specifies CASSSGGAGETQYF.

The V call is TRBV10-3, the J call TRBJ1-1, with 12 bases aligning to TRBD1. V trimming: 6 bases; J trimming: 0 bases; junction bases outside the gene matches: 8. Germline assignment: CDR1 ENHRY and CDR2 SYGVKD. The CDR3 covers 17 residues. CDR3 in amino acids: CAISAGTGGLMNTEAFF. CDR3 DNA: TGTGCCATCAGCGCCGGGACAGGGGGCCTTATGAACACTGAAGCTTTCTTT.

The CDR3 region has the DNA TGCGCCAGCAGCGCCGGGACAGCTACCTACGAGCAGTACTTC. This translates into CASSAGTATYEQYF. This chain links TRBV5-1 with TRBJ2-7; TRBD1 matches at 7 bases. Germline trimming cut 4 bases from V and 2 bases from J; bases unmatched to any gene: 6. CDR1 and CDR2 from the germline V gene are SGHRS and YFSETQ. CDR3 length: 14 residues.

This chain links TRBV5-1 with TRBJ2-5; possibly TRBD2 for D (6 bases). Trimming removed 2 bases from V and 3 bases from J, with 17 bases in between. The CDR3 contains 16 residues. The V gene's germline CDR1 is SGHRS and CDR2 YFSETQ. CDR3: CASSLGTVDIKETQYF. The CDR3 DNA reads as TGCGCCAGCAGCTTAGGGACTGTAGACATAAAAGAGACCCAGTACTTC.

The CDR3 coding sequence is TGTGCCAGCAAAATCCGGGGGGACACTGAAGCTTTCTTT. Amino acid sequence: CASKIRGDTEAFF. V is TRBV2 and J is TRBJ1-1; D perhaps matches TRBD1 (5 bases). Trimming removed 7 bases at V and 3 bases at J, with 12 bases between. Germline values: CDR1 SNHLY, CDR2 FYNNEI. This CDR3 contains 13 residues.

The rearrangement uses TRBV19 and TRBJ2-1; tentatively, D is TRBD2 (7 bases). With 4 bases removed from V and 4 bases from J, the gap between germline ends came to 14 bases. The germline V gene has CDR1 LNHDA and CDR2 SQIVND (reference sequence). The CDR3 sequence is 15 residues long. CDR3 residues: CASSRRGGIYNEQFF. The CDR3 nucleotides read TGTGCCAGTAGTAGGAGGGGGGGGATATACAATGAGCAGTTCTTC.

The chain employs TRBV2 and TRBJ2-3; 11 bases agree with TRBD2. There are 16 residues in the CDR3. After removal of 6 bases from V and 4 bases from J, the junction contained 9 bases not matched to a gene. CDR1 SNHLY and CDR2 FYNNEI come from the germline V gene. CDR3: CASRGVAGGQADTQYF. CDR3 DNA sequence: TGTGCCAGCAGGGGGGTAGCGGGGGGGCAGGCAGATACGCAGTATTTT.

This sequence joins TRBV2 and TRBJ2-3; D is possibly TRBD2 (7 bases). Germline lookup yields CDR1 SNHLY and CDR2 FYNNEI. Trimming removed 7 bases at V and 4 bases at J, with 21 bases between. This CDR3 is built from 16 residues. For the CDR3, the DNA is TGTGCCAGCACTACGGGGGCTAGCGGAATCTCAGATACGCAGTATTTT. Translation gives CASTTGASGISDTQYF.

This chain links TRBV5-1 with TRBJ2-1, with TRBD2 matching over 10 bases. With 6 bases clipped from V and 6 bases from J, the junction kept 6 bases outside the gene matches. The CDR3 has 14 amino acids. Germline V CDR1 and CDR2: SGHRS, YFSETQ. CDR3 coding DNA: TGCGCCAGCACCCTTAGCGGGGGGCTCAATGAGCAGTTCTTC. Its translation is CASTLSGGLNEQFF.

The rearrangement joins TRBV4-3 to TRBJ2-1, with D perhaps matching TRBD2 (5 bases). The CDR3 sequence is 15 residues long. The V end was cut by 0 bases, the J end by 10 bases, with 16 bases between. Looked up from germline, CDR1 is LGHNA and CDR2 is YSLEER. Here the CDR3 reads CASSQDSSTPGEQFF. The CDR3 bases are TGCGCCAGCAGCCAAGACTCTAGCACGCCGGGGGAGCAGTTCTTC.

In DNA, the CDR3 is TGTGCCAGCTCACCACAGGGGTCCTACGAGCAGTACTTC. Amino acids: CASSPQGSYEQYF. This chain joins TRBV18 and TRBJ2-7; TRBD1 might be the D (5 bases). Germline CDR1 reads KGHSH; CDR2 reads LQKENI. Trimming left V 1 base short and J 1 base short, with 5 bases between. The CDR3 has 13 amino acids.

This rearrangement joins TRBV21-1 to TRBJ2-3; the table assigns TRBD2, which was not confirmed against the DNA. TRBV21-1 counts as a pseudogene. The CDR3 covers 18 residues. The CDR3: CASSSGLAGGDSTDTQYF. CDR3 sequence (DNA): TGTGCCAGCAGCAGTGGACTAGCGGGGGGGGATAGCACAGATACGCAGTATTTT.

J is TRBJ2-5 and V is TRBV7-2, with D possibly TRBD2 on 5 matching bases. V dropped 7 bases and J dropped 3 bases, with 12 bases sitting between them. Germline-derived CDR1 and CDR2 are SGHTA and FQGNSA. This CDR3 contains 13 residues. The DNA of the CDR3 is TGTGCCAGCACGGCGGGCAGAGAAGAGACCCAGTACTTC. Amino acids: CASTAGREETQYF.

The rearrangement joins TRBV10-2 to TRBJ2-7; TRBD2 agrees at 8 bases. The CDR3 consists of 15 residues. Germline lookup yields CDR1 WSHSY and CDR2 SAAADI. With 2 bases clipped from V and 0 bases from J, the junction kept 3 bases outside the gene matches. DNA for the CDR3: TGCGCCAGCAGTGAGAGCAGCGGGAGCTCCTACGAGCAGTACTTC. Its translation: CASSESSGSSYEQYF.

This clone was detected a few times. The chain links TRBV4-3 to TRBJ2-7, with TRBD1 matching over 10 bases. This CDR3 is built from 15 residues. J was trimmed by 7 bases and V by 2 bases; bases with no gene match: 8. Germline loops: CDR1 LGHNA, CDR2 YSLEER. The CDR3 region is CASSQNSGTGEEQYF. CDR3 nucleotide sequence: TGCGCCAGCAGCCAAAACTCCGGGACAGGGGAGGAGCAGTACTTC.

This chain joins TRBV5-1 and TRBJ2-5, with TRBD1 matching 8 bases. The end of the DNA is better explained by TRBJ2-7, so the J call may be wrong. The CDR3 is made up of 17 amino acids. Germline V gene sequence: CDR1 SGHRS, CDR2 YFSETQ. CDR3 sequence (DNA): TGCGCCAGCAGCCGGGGACAGGCAACATACCCTACCTACGAGCAGTACTTC. This translates into CASSRGQATYPTYEQYF.

CDR3 bases: TGCAGTGCAAACGACCCGGAGGGGCAGTACTTC. Its protein is CSANDPEGQYF. The chain uses TRBV20-1 and TRBJ2-7; a weak D match, TRBD2 (6 bases). V was pared by 6 bases and J by 9 bases, with 15 bases between. In germline, CDR1 is DFQATT, CDR2 SNEGSKA (reference sequence). CDR3 length: 11 amino acids.

This chain connects TRBV5-6 to TRBJ2-7; 8 bases are a match to TRBD1. CDR1 is SGHDT, CDR2 YYEEEE, per germline. With 0 bases clipped from V and 2 bases from J, the junction kept 4 bases outside the gene matches. CDR3 length: 15 amino acids. The CDR3 nucleotides are TGTGCCAGCAGCTTGGTGCAGGGACAGGCCTACGAGCAGTACTTC. Amino acids: CASSLVQGQAYEQYF.

This clone was seen a handful of times. The CDR3 DNA reads TGTGCCAGCCACAGGACCCCTATCTATGGCTACACCTTC. Protein sequence: CASHRTPIYGYTF. The rearrangement links TRBV5-8 to TRBJ1-2, with D perhaps matching TRBD1 (5 bases). The CDR3 runs 13 residues. The ends were cut back, 7 bases at V and 4 bases at J, with 14 bases in the middle. Germline V lookup: CDR1 SGHTS, CDR2 YDEGEE.

The chain couples TRBV5-6 to TRBJ2-7; TRBD2 matches at 7 bases. This CDR3 is 12 amino acids long. Germline V CDR1 and CDR2: SGHDT, YYEEEE. With 1 base clipped from V and 7 bases from J, the junction kept 2 bases outside the gene matches. CDR3 nucleotide sequence: TGTGCCAGCAGCTTGTCAGCGGGGGAGCAGTACTTC. This sequence encodes CASSLSAGEQYF. The full variable domain, with the rest looked up from reference TRBV5-6 and TRBJ2-7, is DAGVTQSPTHLIKTRGQQVTLRCSPKSGHDTVSWYQQALGQGPQFIFQYYEEEERQRGNFPDRFSGHQFPNYSSELNVNALLLGDSALYLCASSLSAGEQYFGPGTRLTVT.

V gene TRBV5-1 combines with J gene TRBJ1-2; no reliable D call. In germline, CDR1 is SGHRS, CDR2 YFSETQ. The V gene lost 3 bases and the J gene lost 4 bases, with 10 bases spanning the gap. This CDR3 is built from 13 residues. Here the CDR3 DNA reads TGCGCCAGCAGCTCCCGAGAGGGCTATGGCTACACCTTC. It codes for CASSSREGYGYTF. Drawing the rest from reference TRBV5-1 and TRBJ1-2, the complete variable domain is KAGVTQTPRYLIKTRGQQVTLSCSPISGHRSVSWYQQTPGQGLQFLFEYFSETQRNKGNFPGRFSGRQFSNSRSEMNVSTLELGDSALYLCASSSREGYGYTFGSGTRLTVV.